The present entry profiles one T cell receptor (beta chain) with its context. Its recognized antigen is unknown. Base qualities are missing; no much larger clone stands one base away. The sample is drawn from a study of control samples from healthy donors and cancer patients (dated by TCRdb to 2018 to 2020). The CDR1 and CDR2 encoded by the germline V gene (reference sequence) are DFQATT and SNEGSKA. The CDR3 starts with the cysteine, ends with the phenylalanine, and has 11 residues. CDR3 DNA is the only sequence kept; it has 33 bases, read in frame from the first base. The germline V and J ends show losses of 6 bases and 11 bases respectively, and no gene match explains 8 bases of the junction. The library was made by the immunoSEQ multiplex PCR assay. In TCRdb, the immuneACCESS table is reduced to in-frame sequences with V and J assigned. These tables do not hold every clone; where another copy was compared, an unresolved V gene accounts for under half, and the others remain unexplained. The sample records tens of thousands of clones, more than 85% of which are singletons. The ten biggest clones cover approximately 0.95% of the sample.

The clonotype was recovered from a man aged 30 to 45 with colorectal cancer. The chain was built from TRBV20-1 and TRBJ1-1; 8 bases in the middle match TRBD1. What was sequenced was PBMCs. The nucleotides are TGCAGTGCCCGGACAGGGATTATGGCTTTCTTT. It codes for CSARTGIMAFF.